The 5 T cell receptor beta chains below were found in one sample sequenced in a study of T cells after posttransplantation cyclophosphamide. TCRdb's copy holds only in-frame clones and misses some; the assay was immunoSEQ multiplex PCR. The data contain roughly 21,000 clones, about 98% of them seen just once; the ten biggest clones take up about 0.13%. Sequencing input: naive CD8+ T cells sorted from PBMCs. The receptor set was obtained from a man between 40 and 49 years old in good health, CMV-negative, and a related stem cell transplant donor.

The rearrangement links TRBV4-2 to TRBJ2-2; maybe TRBD2 (5 bases). The germline V and J ends were trimmed by 4 bases and 3 bases, with 15 bases remaining between them. This CDR3 is 16 amino acids long. Germline V lookup: CDR1 LGHNA, CDR2 YNFKEQ. The CDR3 is CASSLLPAEHTGELFF. The CDR3 region has the DNA TGTGCCAGCAGCCTCCTTCCAGCGGAACACACCGGGGAGCTGTTTTTT.

CDR3 in DNA: TGTGCCAGCAGCAGGACAGGGAAAACTTACGAGCAGTACTTC. Amino acid sequence: CASSRTGKTYEQYF. The gene calls are TRBV5-4 and TRBJ2-7, with 8 bases matching TRBD1. This CDR3 contains 14 residues. The germline gives CDR1 SGHNT, CDR2 YYREEE (reference sequence). After removal of 4 bases from V and 4 bases from J, the junction contained 7 bases not matched to a gene.

The rearrangement joins TRBV27 to TRBJ2-3; D ambiguous. This CDR3 has 12 amino acids. V was clipped by 3 bases and J by 8 bases, with 9 bases between them. CDR1 and CDR2 from the germline V gene are MNHEY and SMNVEV (reference sequence). The CDR3: CASSFHLGTQYF. In DNA, the CDR3 is TGTGCCAGCAGTTTCCACCTCGGTACGCAGTATTTT.

This clone was recorded once. The CDR3 here is CASSLPRTGNYGYTF. The DNA of the CDR3 is TGTGCCAGCAGCTTACCCAGGACAGGGAACTATGGCTACACCTTC. This chain joins TRBV7-9 and TRBJ1-2; 8 nucleotides agree with TRBD1. The length of the CDR3 is 15 residues. V lost 2 bases and J lost 2; bases outside the gene matches: 4. CDR1 and CDR2 (germline): SEHNR, FQNEAQ (reference sequence).

This chain joins TRBV6-5 and TRBJ2-2; TRBD1 matches 7 bases. Germline V gives CDR1 MNHEY, CDR2 SVGAGI. The CDR3 runs to 15 residues. V was clipped by 6 bases and J by 4 bases; unmatched bases: 8. For the CDR3, the DNA is TGTGCCAGCAGAGACTGGGCAGGGGGCACCGGGGAGCTGTTTTTT. This translates into CASRDWAGGTGELFF.